One and the same sample provided the 15 T cell receptor beta chains below, sequenced in a study of blood T cell repertoires in COVID-19. Profiling relied on immunoSEQ multiplex PCR, and the TCRdb table lists in-frame clones only, not all of them. The sample contains over 200,000 clones, roughly 90% of which appear only once. The material sequenced was PBMCs or T cells enriched from blood (not recorded which). The receptors come from a woman under 40 with acute COVID-19.

The rearrangement uses TRBV28 and TRBJ1-1, with 11 bases identical to TRBD1. V lost 7 bases to trimming and J lost 4 bases; unmatched junction nucleotides: 8. Germline CDR1 reads MDHEN; CDR2 reads SYDVKM. CDR3 length: 15 residues. The CDR3 region is CASNLDRGQVTEAFF. Written as DNA, the CDR3 is TGTGCCAGCAATTTGGACAGGGGGCAAGTCACTGAAGCTTTCTTT.

The J gene is TRBJ2-5, the V gene TRBV7-6; perhaps TRBD2 as D (5 bases). Deletions cut 4 bases from V and 5 bases from J, with 14 bases between. CDR1 and CDR2 (germline): SGHVS, FNYEAQ. The CDR3 contains 14 residues. This chain's CDR3 is CASSSVSALETQYF. The CDR3 bases are TGTGCCAGCAGCTCCGTTAGCGCGCTGGAGACCCAGTACTTC. Based on the CDR3 plus reference TRBV7-6 and TRBJ2-5, the full variable domain is GAGVSQSPRYKVTKRGQDVALRCDPISGHVSLYWYRQALGQGPEFLTYFNYEAQQDKSGLPNDRFSAERPEGSISTLTIQRTEQRDSAMYRCASSSVSALETQYFGPGTRLLVL.

J is TRBJ1-2 and V is TRBV7-9, with D unresolved. The germline V gene has CDR1 SEHNR and CDR2 FQNEAQ (reference sequence). This CDR3 is built from 13 residues. Trimming took 6 bases from V and 5 from J, leaving 13 bases between them. CDR3 nucleotide sequence: TGTGCCAGCAGTAACCCTCGGGATTATGGCTACACCTTC. Translating gives CASSNPRDYGYTF.

The genes are TRBV12-3 or TRBV12-4 and TRBJ1-5; no firm D call. V gave up 4 bases and J gave up 7 bases, with 8 bases separating them. The CDR3 loop spans 12 amino acids. The CDR3, as DNA: TGTGCCAGCAGTTGGGCCCGGCAGCCCCAGCATTTT. It is translated as CASSWARQPQHF.

This chain joins TRBV5-1 and TRBJ1-5, with 10 bases identical to TRBD1. Per germline, CDR1 SGHRS and CDR2 YFSETQ. After removal of 4 bases from V and 7 bases from J, the junction contained 8 bases not matched to a gene. The CDR3 sequence is 15 residues long. In DNA form, the CDR3 reads TGCGCCAGCAGCGGACGGACAGGGGGGAACCAGCCCCAGCATTTT. It translates to CASSGRTGGNQPQHF.

The genes are TRBV9 and TRBJ2-3; 12 bases are a match to TRBD1. V dropped 3 bases and J dropped 2; count of bases not matched to a gene: 7. The CDR3 is made up of 17 amino acids. From germline, CDR1 is SGDLS and CDR2 YYNGEE. The CDR3: CASSAPRDRGPTDTQYF. As DNA, the CDR3 is TGTGCCAGCAGCGCGCCCCGGGACAGGGGGCCCACAGATACGCAGTATTTT.

The V gene is TRBV12-3 or TRBV12-4, the J gene TRBJ1-4; D uncertain. The V end was cut by 5 bases, the J end by 8 bases, with 9 bases between. This CDR3 comprises 12 residues. The CDR3 nucleotides read TGTGCCAGCAGTCTGGGCGGGGAAAAACTGTTTTTT. It specifies CASSLGGEKLFF.

V and J are TRBV24-1 and TRBJ1-2; 7 bases map to TRBD1. This CDR3 contains 14 residues. Germline CDR1 KGHDR, CDR2 SFDVKD. V shed 6 bases and J 3 bases; nucleotides not matched to a gene: 6. In DNA, the CDR3 is TGTGCCACCAGTCGAGGGGGCCCTGACTATGGCTACACCTTC. This codes for CATSRGGPDYGYTF.

This clone was detected once. V is TRBV5-1 and J is TRBJ1-1; TRBD1 agrees at 9 bases. This CDR3 spans 15 amino acids. Germline assignment: CDR1 SGHRS and CDR2 YFSETQ. V trimming: 4 bases; J trimming: 0 bases; junction bases outside the gene matches: 4. Here the CDR3 reads CASSAGQGLNTEAFF. CDR3 DNA sequence: TGCGCCAGCAGCGCAGGACAGGGGTTGAACACTGAAGCTTTCTTT.

This clone was seen a handful of times. The V and J genes are TRBV5-6 and TRBJ1-6; 7 positions match TRBD1. Germline V gives CDR1 SGHDT, CDR2 YYEEEE. The junction had 8 bases not matched to a gene; V was cut back by 2 bases and J by 9 bases. The CDR3 has 15 amino acids. For the CDR3, the DNA is TGTGCCAGCAGCTTAGGCGACAGGGCAACTTCACCCCTCCACTTT. It specifies CASSLGDRATSPLHF.

The chain employs TRBV14 and TRBJ2-7; 12 bases align to TRBD2. Trimming took 5 bases from V and 4 from J; bases not matched to a gene: 6. The CDR3 sequence is 15 residues long. CDR1 and CDR2 (germline): SGHDN, FVKESK. CDR3 in amino acids: CASSARLAGEYEQYF. Here the CDR3 DNA reads TGTGCCAGCAGCGCCCGACTAGCGGGGGAGTACGAGCAGTACTTC. The entire variable domain, with the rest obtained from reference TRBV14 and TRBJ2-7, is as follows: EAGVTQFPSHSVIEKGQTVTLRCDPISGHDNLYWYRRVMGKEIKFLLHFVKESKQDESGMPNNRFLAERTGGTYSTLKVQPAELEDSGVYFCASSARLAGEYEQYFGPGTRLTVT.

The rearrangement uses TRBV6-5 and TRBJ1-5; unclear D gene. V dropped 2 bases and J dropped 3 bases, with 5 bases sitting between them. CDR3 length: 13 residues. CDR1 is MNHEY and CDR2 is SVGAGI in the germline V gene. The CDR3 DNA reads as TGTGCCAGCAGTTACAGCTACAATCAGCCCCAGCATTTT. Its protein product is CASSYSYNQPQHF.

The rearrangement uses TRBV7-2 and TRBJ1-2; 7 bases match TRBD1. With 4 bases clipped from V and 4 bases from J, the junction kept 9 bases outside the gene matches. This CDR3 comprises 15 residues. The germline V gene has CDR1 SGHTA and CDR2 FQGNSA. CDR3 loop: CASSSSQGNFYGYTF. Written as DNA, the CDR3 is TGTGCCAGCAGCTCTTCACAGGGGAATTTCTATGGCTACACCTTC. Together with reference TRBV7-2 and TRBJ1-2, the CDR3 gives the full variable domain: GAGVSQSPSNKVTEKGKDVELRCDPISGHTALYWYRQSLGQGLEFLIYFQGNSAPDKSGLPSDRFSAERTGGSVSTLTIQRTQQEDSAVYLCASSSSQGNFYGYTFGSGTRLTVV.

The chain links TRBV19 to TRBJ1-5; no clear D. V gave up 7 bases and J gave up 2 bases, with 15 bases separating them. This CDR3 region has 15 residues. Germline-derived CDR1 and CDR2 are LNHDA and SQIVND (reference sequence). In nucleotides, the CDR3 is TGTGCCAGTACCAAGCGGTTCGATGGCAATCAGCCCCAGCATTTT. Protein sequence: CASTKRFDGNQPQHF.

The chain recombines TRBV7-9 with TRBJ1-4; no clear D gene. The CDR3 sequence is 15 residues long. V shed 5 bases and J shed 8 bases, with 18 bases lying between them. Germline CDR1 reads SEHNR; CDR2 reads FQNEAQ (reference sequence). The DNA of the CDR3 is TGTGCCAGCAGCCTACTTGGATCAGGCCTCGAAAAACTGTTTTTT. Translating gives CASSLLGSGLEKLFF.